This T cell receptor (beta chain) appears in the sequencing data of a study of regulatory T cells in long-lasting Graves disease. Findings and caveats of the study: Lower TCR diversity characterized persistent Graves' patients relative to newly diagnosed patients. Persistent patients shared more public clonotypes (about 2,700) than newly diagnosed patients (around 910).

The table lists this clonotype with many counts. Its antigen is as yet unknown. Specified time point: newly diagnosed GD, antithyroid drugs for less than 3 months. Isolated PBMC RNA provided the starting material for the TCR library. Through Arm-PCR of CDR3 regions and iRepertoire HTBI primers, TCR beta libraries were built. In the original processing: Taken together, the samples had 55 to 70 TRBV and approximately 15 TRBJ segments identified. TCRdb recomputed calls from the multiplex PCR reads with MiXCR, one row per CDR3 protein. The V and J calls were not made by the authors but by TCRdb's processing. The sample carries roughly 420,000 distinct CDR3 sequences, 15% recorded once. The input for sequencing was peripheral blood mononuclear cells (PBMCs), taken at new diagnosis, from a patient treated with antithyroid drugs. The TCR was taken from a female donor with Graves disease.

CDR3 loop: CASSQGSGRTEAFF. CDR3 bases: TGTGCCAGCAGCCAAGGCTCAGGAAGGACTGAAGCTTTCTTT. The chain employs TRBV3-1 and TRBJ1-1, with no clear D. Germline V gene lookup returns CDR1 LGHDT and CDR2 YNNKEL (reference sequence). The CDR3 runs 14 residues. V shed 1 base and J shed 5 bases, with 11 bases lying between them.